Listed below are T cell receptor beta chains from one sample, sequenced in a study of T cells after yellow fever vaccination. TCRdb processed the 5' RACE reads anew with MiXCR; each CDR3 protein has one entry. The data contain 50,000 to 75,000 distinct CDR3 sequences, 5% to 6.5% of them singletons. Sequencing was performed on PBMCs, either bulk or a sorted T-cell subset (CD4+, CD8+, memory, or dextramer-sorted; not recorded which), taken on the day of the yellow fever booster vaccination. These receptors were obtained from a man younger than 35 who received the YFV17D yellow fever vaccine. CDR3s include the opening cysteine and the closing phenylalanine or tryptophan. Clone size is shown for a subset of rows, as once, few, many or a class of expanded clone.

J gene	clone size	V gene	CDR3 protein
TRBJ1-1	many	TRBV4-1	CASSQGGWANTEAFF
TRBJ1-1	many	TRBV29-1	CSVWGQTNTEAFF
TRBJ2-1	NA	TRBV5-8	CASSLLETGGPEQFF
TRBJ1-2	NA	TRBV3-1	CASSQGGVRPSYGYTF
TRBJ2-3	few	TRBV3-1	CASSQAGVGVGITDTQYF
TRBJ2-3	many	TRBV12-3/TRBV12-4	CASTGTSGVTSTDTQYF
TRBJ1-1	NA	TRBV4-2	CASSDEGHTEAFF
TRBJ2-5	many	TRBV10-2	CASSSPGGGETQYF
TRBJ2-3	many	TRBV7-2	CASSSGLAGGTDTQYF
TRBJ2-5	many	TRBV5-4	CAGGQGMETQYF
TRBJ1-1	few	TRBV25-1	CASSSGVTEAFF
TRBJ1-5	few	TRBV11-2	CASSPSPGDQPQHF
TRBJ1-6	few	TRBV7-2	CASSLSLGNSPLHF
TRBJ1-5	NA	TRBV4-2	CASSHEGPQPQHF
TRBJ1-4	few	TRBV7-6	CASSPEGSEKLFF
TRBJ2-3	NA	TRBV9	CASSGSLLAGATDTQYF
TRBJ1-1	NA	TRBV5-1	CASSLEGFGSEAFF
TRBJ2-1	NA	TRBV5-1	CASSPDNSREQFF
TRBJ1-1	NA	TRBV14	CASSQDRRRAFF
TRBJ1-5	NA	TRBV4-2	CASSQEGGLGQPQHF
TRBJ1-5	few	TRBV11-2	CASSLKSNQPQHF
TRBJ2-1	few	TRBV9	CASSVNLGQGNNEQFF
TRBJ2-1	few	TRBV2	CASSRRGTSGGLYNEQFF
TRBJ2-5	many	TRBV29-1	CSVEQGQETQYF
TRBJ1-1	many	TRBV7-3	CASSLTDSRAKGTEAFF
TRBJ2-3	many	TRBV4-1	CASGSSTDTQYF
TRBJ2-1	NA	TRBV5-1	CASSLSLAGGGSYNEQFF
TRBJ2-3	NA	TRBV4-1	CASSQEGRGGRSDTQYF
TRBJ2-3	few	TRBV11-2	CASSFPGGMGTDTQYF
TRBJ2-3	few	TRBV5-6	CASSLGYAAGVTDTQYF
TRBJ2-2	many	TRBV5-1	CASSLRQGDTGELFF
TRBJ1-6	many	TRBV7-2	CASRLFGNSPLHF
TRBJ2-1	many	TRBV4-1	CASSQMRGLLNEQFF
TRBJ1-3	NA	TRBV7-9	CASSLAGPSGNTIYF
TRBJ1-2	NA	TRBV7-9	CASSLVALQGQDIYGYTF
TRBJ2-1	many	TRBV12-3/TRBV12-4	CASSHGTGQFF
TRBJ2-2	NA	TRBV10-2	CASRGDTGDLFF
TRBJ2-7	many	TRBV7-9	CASSLGGVYEQYF
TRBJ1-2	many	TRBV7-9	CASSLAGAPYGYTF
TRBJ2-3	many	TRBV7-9	CASSFFSGGFSSTDTQYF
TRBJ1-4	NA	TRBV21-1	CASSKVVGGHGEKLFF
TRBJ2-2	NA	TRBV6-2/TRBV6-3	CASSQTGGSGELFF
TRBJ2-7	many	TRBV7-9	CASTRDRVEQYF
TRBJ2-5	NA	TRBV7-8	CASSPNQETQYF
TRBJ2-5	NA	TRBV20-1	CSARRARSRETQYF
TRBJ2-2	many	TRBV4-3	CASSQDRWQQTNTGELFF
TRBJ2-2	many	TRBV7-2	CASTSQGTGELFF
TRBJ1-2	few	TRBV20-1	CSARDWGRDYGYTF
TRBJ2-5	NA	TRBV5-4	CASSAGLAGQGTQYF
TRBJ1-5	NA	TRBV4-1	CASSHRADQPQHF
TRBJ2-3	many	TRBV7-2	CASSPGGPSTDTQYF
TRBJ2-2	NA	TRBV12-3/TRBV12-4	CASTLYKGDRVTGELFF
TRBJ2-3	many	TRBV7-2	CASSLAGNTDTQYF
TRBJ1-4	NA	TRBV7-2	CASSLAQAEEKLFF
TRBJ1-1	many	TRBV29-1	CSVDVVAEAFF